Following are 13 T cell receptor beta chains from one sample sequenced in a study of CD8+CD57+ T cells in acquired aplastic anemia (dated by TCRdb to the late 2010s). The patients picked for sequencing were ones in whom flow cytometry had shown an expansion of CD8+CD57+ cells. Instrument used: Illumina HiSeq 2000. Profiling of TCR beta VDJ combinations and CDR3 sequences used genomic DNA as the template. The public reads were reanalyzed by TCRdb: fastp trimming at Q25, MiXCR alignment, in-frame beta chains only. Rows merge per CDR3 protein into single entries with the most common DNA and genes. The sample yields approximately 130,000 distinct CDR3 sequences; approximately 40% were counted once. Roughly 3% of the sample comes from the top ten. The sequenced material came from sorted CD4+, CD8+, or CD8+CD57+ T cells (not recorded which) from PBMCs. The receptors here all came from a human donor with aplastic anemia.

This clonotype was detected a few times. CDR3 in amino acids: CASSPPARGRETQYF. CDR3 nucleotide sequence: TGTGCCAGCTCACCACCGGCCAGGGGTCGAGAGACCCAGTACTTC. This sequence joins TRBV18 and TRBJ2-5, with a tentative D call TRBD1 (6 bases). Germline V gives CDR1 KGHSH, CDR2 LQKENI. The CDR3 has 15 amino acids. Trimming shortened V by 0 bases and J by 4 bases, and 12 bases separated the two germline ends.

The rearrangement uses TRBV11-2 and TRBJ2-1; 12 bases fit TRBD2. CDR1 and CDR2 (germline): SGHAT, FQNNGV. The CDR3 totals 17 residues. The trim removed 3 bases at V and 6 bases at J, leaving 9 bases unmatched. In DNA, the CDR3 is TGTGCCAGCAGCTTTCTAGCGGGGGGGCCGTCTAGCAATGAGCAGTTCTTC. Protein product: CASSFLAGGPSSNEQFF. The full variable domain, in which reference TRBV11-2 and TRBJ2-1 provide the parts outside the CDR3, is EAGVAQSPRYKIIEKRQSVAFWCNPISGHATLYWYQQILGQGPKLLIQFQNNGVVDDSQLPKDRFSAERLKGVDSTLKIQPAKLEDSAVYLCASSFLAGGPSSNEQFFGPGTRLTVL.

The chain links TRBV12-3 or TRBV12-4 to TRBJ2-7; the match to TRBD1 covers 9 bases. This CDR3 is 10 amino acids long. V trimming: 7 bases; J trimming: 11 bases; junction bases outside the gene matches: 3. The CDR3 spells CASTTGGKYF. In DNA, the CDR3 is TGTGCCAGCACCACAGGGGGCAAGTACTTC.

The V and J genes are TRBV6-4 and TRBJ1-6; TRBD1 matches at 7 bases. Germline V gene sequence: CDR1 MRHNA, CDR2 SNTAGT. This CDR3 has 15 amino acids. The V segment lost 3 bases and the J segment 6 bases; nucleotides outside the gene matches: 5. The CDR3 nucleotides read TGTGCCAGCAGTGAGGAACAGGGGTTTAATTCACCCCTCCACTTT. Its protein product is CASSEEQGFNSPLHF.

This clonotype was recorded a few times. This chain links TRBV2 with TRBJ1-2; 7 nucleotides align to TRBD1. With V trimmed by 5 bases and J by 12 bases, 9 bases remained unmatched. CDR1 is SNHLY and CDR2 is FYNNEI in the germline V gene. CDR3 length: 12 amino acids. The CDR3 is CASSQQGSGNTF. The CDR3 coding sequence is TGTGCCAGCAGTCAACAGGGGTCTGGAAACACCTTC.

The V call is TRBV2, the J call TRBJ2-5; the match to TRBD1 covers 8 bases. This CDR3 is built from 16 residues. Germline V gene lookup returns CDR1 SNHLY and CDR2 FYNNEI. Trimming cost V 2 bases and J 5 bases; bases outside gene matches: 10. In DNA, the CDR3 is TGTGCCAGCAGTGAACCGGATACAGGGGGTTTGGAGACCCAGTACTTC. The encoded protein is CASSEPDTGGLETQYF.

The table lists this clonotype with many counts. The chain joins TRBV24-1 to TRBJ2-5; TRBD2 matches at 10 bases. V was clipped by 4 bases and J by 5 bases; unmatched bases: 9. The CDR3 has 16 amino acids. Germline V gene sequence: CDR1 KGHDR, CDR2 SFDVKD. The CDR3 reads CATSDPSAGGLETQYF. CDR3 nucleotides: TGTGCCACCAGTGACCCCTCAGCGGGGGGGCTTGAGACCCAGTACTTC.

V is TRBV6-1 and J is TRBJ1-5; no firm D call. The V end was cut by 5 bases, the J end by 0 bases, with 11 bases between. Germline values: CDR1 MNHNS, CDR2 SASEGT. The CDR3 has 15 amino acids. The DNA of the CDR3 is TGTGCCAGCAGTCCCCAGGTTACTAGCAATCAGCCCCAGCATTTT. Its translation: CASSPQVTSNQPQHF.

The V and J genes are TRBV15 and TRBJ2-7; TRBD2 matches at 7 bases. This CDR3 is built from 21 residues. After removal of 3 bases from V and 0 bases from J, the junction contained 23 bases not matched to a gene. Per germline, CDR1 LNHNV and CDR2 YYDKDF (reference sequence). The CDR3 loop is CATSRPTASSLGAGSSYEQYF. CDR3 DNA sequence: TGTGCCACCAGCAGGCCTACCGCCAGCAGCTTGGGAGCGGGGAGCTCCTACGAGCAGTACTTC.

This chain uses TRBV25-1 with TRBJ1-2; 7 bases fit TRBD1. This CDR3 comprises 13 residues. CDR1 MGHDK and CDR2 SYGVNS come from the germline V gene. Here the CDR3 reads CARESLTGKGYTF. Written as DNA, the CDR3 is TGTGCTAGGGAATCCCTGACAGGGAAAGGCTACACCTTC.

This clonotype came up many times. V is TRBV5-5 and J is TRBJ1-1; D unclear. CDR3 size: 14 residues. V was shortened by 7 bases and J by 2 bases, with 15 bases between the two germline ends. In germline, CDR1 is SGHKS, CDR2 YYEKEE (reference sequence). This CDR3 reads CASHLGIPNTEAFF. In DNA form, the CDR3 reads TGTGCCAGCCACTTAGGCATTCCTAACACTGAAGCTTTCTTT.

This clonotype has ten or more counts. V gene TRBV24-1 combines with J gene TRBJ1-1; D unresolved. Germline CDR1 KGHDR, CDR2 SFDVKD. The CDR3 sequence is 12 residues long. V was pared by 2 bases and J by 10 bases, with 10 bases between. DNA of the CDR3: TGTGCCACCAGTGATTCGCCGTCTAGAGCTTTCTTT. This codes for CATSDSPSRAFF.

The table lists this clonotype with a count of one. This chain links TRBV20-1 with TRBJ2-7; TRBD1 aligns across 9 bases. The CDR3 is 11 amino acids. The germline CDR1 and CDR2 sequences are DFQATT and SNEGSKA (reference sequence). CDR3 bases: TGCAGCGGGACAGGGCACTACGAGCAGTACTTC. Its translation: CSGTGHYEQYF.